Below, one T cell receptor (beta chain) is given with its context. CDR3 length: 19 residues. The V gene's germline CDR1 is MGHRA and CDR2 YSYEKL. With 0 bases removed from V and 0 bases from J, the gap between germline ends came to 15 bases. In the original analysis: From reference gene primer amplification, estimates of nucleated cell counts were derived. TCRdb's copy holds only in-frame clones and misses some; the assay was immunoSEQ multiplex PCR. D and trimming come from the DNA, and the V and J calls and clone size come from that table. The sample contains about 240,000 clones, about 88% of which appear only once. This record comes from a study of blood T cell repertoires in COVID-19. Looking at the study overall: Acute and convalescent COVID-19 specimens originated in the United States, Italy and Spain.

The rearrangement joins TRBV4-1 to TRBJ1-6, with D possibly being TRBD1 (5 bases). The TCR originated in a woman in her 70s with active or convalescent COVID-19. The sequenced material came from peripheral blood. CDR3 region: CASSQDVQGTDSYNSPLHF. DNA of the CDR3: TGCGCCAGCAGCCAAGACGTCCAGGGAACGGACTCCTATAATTCACCCCTCCACTTT.